This T cell receptor beta chain emerged from a study of blood T cell repertoires in COVID-19. The length of the CDR3 is 17 residues. The ends were cut back, 5 bases at V and 7 bases at J, with 28 bases in the middle. Germline V lookup: CDR1 SGHKS, CDR2 YYEKEE (reference sequence). Clones were read by immunoSEQ multiplex PCR, and TCRdb kept only the in-frame ones, dropping some. The sample gives fewer than 150,000 clones, roughly 90% of which show up once; roughly 8% is in the top ten. This TCR came from an older man who had recovered from COVID-19. The sample was peripheral blood. The chain uses TRBV5-5 and TRBJ2-7; possible D gene TRBD1, 5 bases. In DNA form, the CDR3 reads TGTGCCAGCAGGGCTGGAGATAGGGGCCCGGCGCAGAGGGAGCAGTACTTC. It translates to CASRAGDRGPAQREQYF.